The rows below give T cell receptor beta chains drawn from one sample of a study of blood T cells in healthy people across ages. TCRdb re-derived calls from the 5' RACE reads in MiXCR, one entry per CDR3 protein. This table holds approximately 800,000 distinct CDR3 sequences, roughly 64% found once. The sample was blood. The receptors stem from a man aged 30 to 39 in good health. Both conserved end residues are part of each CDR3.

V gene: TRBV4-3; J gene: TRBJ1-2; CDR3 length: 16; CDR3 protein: CASSPRTASPTYGYTF
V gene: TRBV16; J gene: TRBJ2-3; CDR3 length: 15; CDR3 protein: CASTRTGQSTDTQYF
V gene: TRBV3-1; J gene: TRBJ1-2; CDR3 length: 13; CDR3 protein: CASSLRGPYGYTF
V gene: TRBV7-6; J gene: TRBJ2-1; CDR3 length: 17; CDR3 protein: CASSLLRGLAAYNEQFF
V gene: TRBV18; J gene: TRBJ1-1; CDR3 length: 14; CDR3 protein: CASSPAMGNTEAFF
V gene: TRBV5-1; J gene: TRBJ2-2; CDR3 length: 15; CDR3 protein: CASSLGQGITGELFF
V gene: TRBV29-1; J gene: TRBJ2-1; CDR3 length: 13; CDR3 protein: CSVEGLANNEQFF
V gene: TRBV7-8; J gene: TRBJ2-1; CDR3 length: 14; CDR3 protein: CATTRESSYNEQFF
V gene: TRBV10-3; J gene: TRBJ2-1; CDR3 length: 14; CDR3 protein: CAISEYRGSDEQFF
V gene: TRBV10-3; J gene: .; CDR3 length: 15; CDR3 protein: CAIRRHRDRDYEQYF
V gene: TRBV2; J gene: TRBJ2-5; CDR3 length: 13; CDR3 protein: CASRDLFQETQYF
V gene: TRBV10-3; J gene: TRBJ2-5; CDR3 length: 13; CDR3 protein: CAMRGRPSETQYF
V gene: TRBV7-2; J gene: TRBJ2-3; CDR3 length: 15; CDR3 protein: CASSLYAGREDTQYF
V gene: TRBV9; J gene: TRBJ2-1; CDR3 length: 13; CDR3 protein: CASSVDSNNEQFF
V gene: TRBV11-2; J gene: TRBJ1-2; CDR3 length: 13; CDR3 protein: CASSLGRDYGYTF
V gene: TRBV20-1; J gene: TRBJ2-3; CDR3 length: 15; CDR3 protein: CSARMTLWESDTQYF
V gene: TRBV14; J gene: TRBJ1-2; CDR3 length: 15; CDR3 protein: CASSQYNSGAGGYTF
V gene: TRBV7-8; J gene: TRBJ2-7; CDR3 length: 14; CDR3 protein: CASSTLNGPYEQYF
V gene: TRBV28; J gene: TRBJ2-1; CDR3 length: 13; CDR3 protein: CASSLVQENEQFF
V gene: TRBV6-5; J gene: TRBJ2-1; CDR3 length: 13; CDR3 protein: CASSFRRAHEQFF
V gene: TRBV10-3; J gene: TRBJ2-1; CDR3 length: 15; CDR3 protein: CAIEARLDSNNEQFF
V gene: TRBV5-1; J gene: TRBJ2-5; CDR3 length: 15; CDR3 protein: CASSLSGRRQETQNF
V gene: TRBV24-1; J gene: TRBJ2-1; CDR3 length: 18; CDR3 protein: CATLPGGREGASYNEQFF